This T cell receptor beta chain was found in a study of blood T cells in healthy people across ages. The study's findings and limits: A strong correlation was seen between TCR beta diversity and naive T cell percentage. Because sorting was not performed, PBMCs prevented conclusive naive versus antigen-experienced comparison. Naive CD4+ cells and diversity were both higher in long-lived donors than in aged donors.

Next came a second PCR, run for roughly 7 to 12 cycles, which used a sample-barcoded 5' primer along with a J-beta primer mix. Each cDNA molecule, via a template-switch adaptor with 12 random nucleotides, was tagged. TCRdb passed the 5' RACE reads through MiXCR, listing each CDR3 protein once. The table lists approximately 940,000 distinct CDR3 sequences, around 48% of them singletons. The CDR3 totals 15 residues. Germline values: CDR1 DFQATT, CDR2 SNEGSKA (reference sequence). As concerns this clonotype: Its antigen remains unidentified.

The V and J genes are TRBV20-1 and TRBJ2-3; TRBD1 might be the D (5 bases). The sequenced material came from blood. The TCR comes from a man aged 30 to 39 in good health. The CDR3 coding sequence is TGCAGCACCAGGAAAGGGGCTGGAGGCACAGATACGCAGTATTTT. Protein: CSTRKGAGGTDTQYF.